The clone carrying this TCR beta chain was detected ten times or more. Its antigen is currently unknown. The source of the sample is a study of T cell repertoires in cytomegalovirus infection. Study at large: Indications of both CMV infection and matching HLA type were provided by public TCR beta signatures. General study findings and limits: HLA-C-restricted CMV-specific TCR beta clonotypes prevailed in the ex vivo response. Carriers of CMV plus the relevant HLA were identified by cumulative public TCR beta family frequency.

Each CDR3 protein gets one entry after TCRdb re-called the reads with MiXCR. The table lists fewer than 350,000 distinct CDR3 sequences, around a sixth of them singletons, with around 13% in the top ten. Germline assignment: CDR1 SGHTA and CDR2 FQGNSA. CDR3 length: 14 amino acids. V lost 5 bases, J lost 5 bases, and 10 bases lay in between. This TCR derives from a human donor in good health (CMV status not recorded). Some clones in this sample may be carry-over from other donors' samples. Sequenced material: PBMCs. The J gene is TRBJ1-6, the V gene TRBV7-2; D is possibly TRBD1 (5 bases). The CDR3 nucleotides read TGTGCCAGCAGCCCCGGGACGGATAATTCACCCCTCCACTTT. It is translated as CASSPGTDNSPLHF.